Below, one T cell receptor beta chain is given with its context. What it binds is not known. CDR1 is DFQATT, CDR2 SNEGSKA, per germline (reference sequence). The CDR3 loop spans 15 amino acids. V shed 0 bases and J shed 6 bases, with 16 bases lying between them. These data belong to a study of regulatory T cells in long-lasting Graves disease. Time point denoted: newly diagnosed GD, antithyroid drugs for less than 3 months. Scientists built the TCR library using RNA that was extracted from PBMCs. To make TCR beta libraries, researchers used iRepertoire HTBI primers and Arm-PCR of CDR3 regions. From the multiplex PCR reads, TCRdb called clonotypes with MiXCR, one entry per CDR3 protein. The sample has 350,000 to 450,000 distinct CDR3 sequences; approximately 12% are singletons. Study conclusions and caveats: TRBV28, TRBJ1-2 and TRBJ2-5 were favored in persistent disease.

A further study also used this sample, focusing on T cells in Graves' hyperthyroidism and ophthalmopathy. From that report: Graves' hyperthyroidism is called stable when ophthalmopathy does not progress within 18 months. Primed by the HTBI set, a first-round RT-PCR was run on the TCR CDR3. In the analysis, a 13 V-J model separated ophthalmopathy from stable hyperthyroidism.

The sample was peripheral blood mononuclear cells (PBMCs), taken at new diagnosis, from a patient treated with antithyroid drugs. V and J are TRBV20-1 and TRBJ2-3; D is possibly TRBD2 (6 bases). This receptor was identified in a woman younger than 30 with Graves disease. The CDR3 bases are TGCAGTGCTAGAGATTGGGAGGCAAATTCCGATACGCAGTATTTT. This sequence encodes CSARDWEANSDTQYF.